The rows below give T cell receptor beta chains drawn from one sample of a study of identical twins. Each CDR3 protein gets one entry after TCRdb re-called the 5' RACE reads with MiXCR. The sample consists of approximately 670,000 distinct CDR3 sequences, less than 7% of them appearing once. The sequencing sample was made of naive T cells sorted from blood. The receptors stem from a man aged 18 to 29 in good health. CDR3s include the opening cysteine and the closing phenylalanine or tryptophan. The D gene is left open where the match is weak. Clone sizes are given selectively: once, few, many, or a class where the clone is expanded.

clone size: few
J gene: TRBJ2-2
V gene: TRBV6-2/TRBV6-3
D gene: TRBD2
CDR3 DNA: TGTGCCAGCAGTTACTATTCTAGCGGAACGAACACCGGGGAGCTGTTTTTT
CDR3 protein: CASSYYSSGTNTGELFF

clone size: few
J gene: TRBJ2-2
V gene: TRBV11-2
D gene: NA
CDR3 DNA: TGTGCCAGCAGCTGGGGTCACGGAGGGTTGAACACCGGGGAGCTGTTTTTT
CDR3 protein: CASSWGHGGLNTGELFF

clone size: many
J gene: TRBJ2-1
V gene: TRBV6-1
D gene: NA
CDR3 DNA: TGTGCCAGCAGTATGACTGGGTTCCGCAATGAGCAGTTCTTC
CDR3 protein: CASSMTGFRNEQFF

clone size: many
J gene: TRBJ2-7
V gene: TRBV28
D gene: NA
CDR3 DNA: TGTGCCAGCAGTTTAGAGGCCGTAACCTACGAGCAGTACTTC
CDR3 protein: CASSLEAVTYEQYF

clone size: NA
J gene: TRBJ2-7
V gene: TRBV7-2
D gene: TRBD2
CDR3 DNA: TGTGCCAGCAGCTTAGCGGTCGGGGGAGCGGGAGAGCAGTACTTC
CDR3 protein: CASSLAVGGAGEQYF

clone size: NA
J gene: TRBJ1-1
V gene: TRBV10-3
D gene: NA
CDR3 DNA: TGTGCCATCAGTGAATACGGTACTGAAGCTTTCTTT
CDR3 protein: CAISEYGTEAFF

clone size: few
J gene: TRBJ2-7
V gene: TRBV5-8
D gene: NA
CDR3 DNA: TGTGCCAGCAGCTTGTGGGCAGATCTTTACGAGCAGTACTTC
CDR3 protein: CASSLWADLYEQYF

clone size: few
J gene: TRBJ2-3
V gene: TRBV20-1
D gene: NA
CDR3 DNA: TGCAGTGCTAGAGAGGCCCCGGAGGCCGCAGATACGCAGTATTTT
CDR3 protein: CSAREAPEAADTQYF

clone size: many
J gene: TRBJ2-5
V gene: TRBV29-1
D gene: TRBD2
CDR3 DNA: TGCAGCGTTGACGTTAACAGGTTTGAGGGAGGGTCGGAAGAGACCCAGTACTTC
CDR3 protein: CSVDVNRFEGGSEETQYF

clone size: NA
J gene: TRBJ2-1
V gene: TRBV9
D gene: TRBD1
CDR3 DNA: TGTGCCAGCAGCGAGACAGGGATCTACAATGAGCAGTTCTTC
CDR3 protein: CASSETGIYNEQFF

clone size: few
J gene: TRBJ2-2
V gene: TRBV19
D gene: NA
CDR3 DNA: TGTGCCAGTAGTATGGTCCGCACCGGGGAGCTGTTTTTT
CDR3 protein: CASSMVRTGELFF

clone size: few
J gene: TRBJ2-3
V gene: TRBV29-1
D gene: TRBD2
CDR3 DNA: TGCAGCGTGCTTCCGGGACTAGACACAGATACGCAGTATTTT
CDR3 protein: CSVLPGLDTDTQYF

clone size: NA
J gene: TRBJ1-5
V gene: TRBV10-3
D gene: NA
CDR3 DNA: TGTGCCACCGTCGGGGGTCGGAATCAGCCCCAGCATTTT
CDR3 protein: CATVGGRNQPQHF

clone size: many
J gene: TRBJ1-5
V gene: TRBV9
D gene: TRBD1
CDR3 DNA: TGTGCCAGCAGCGGGACAGGGGTAAATCAGCCCCAGCATTTT
CDR3 protein: CASSGTGVNQPQHF

clone size: few
J gene: TRBJ2-5
V gene: TRBV18
D gene: NA
CDR3 DNA: TGTGCCAGCTCACCCTCGAAAGAGACCCAGTACTTC
CDR3 protein: CASSPSKETQYF

clone size: many
J gene: TRBJ1-1
V gene: TRBV12-3/TRBV12-4
D gene: NA
CDR3 DNA: TGTGCCAGCAGACCTGGACATTCCACTGAAGCTTTCTTT
CDR3 protein: CASRPGHSTEAFF

clone size: few
J gene: TRBJ1-5
V gene: TRBV5-6
D gene: NA
CDR3 DNA: TGTGCCAGCAGCTTGGGGAGGAGCGGCCAGCCCCAGCATTTT
CDR3 protein: CASSLGRSGQPQHF

clone size: many
J gene: TRBJ1-6
V gene: TRBV4-1
D gene: NA
CDR3 DNA: TGCGCCAGCAGCCAAGATCCGGGAGCCCTATTCGCGGCATATAATTCACCCCTCCACTTT
CDR3 protein: CASSQDPGALFAAYNSPLHF

clone size: many
J gene: TRBJ2-1
V gene: TRBV27
D gene: TRBD1
CDR3 DNA: TGTGCCAGCAGCCTAGGCACAGGGGGCGTAAATGAGCAGTTCTTC
CDR3 protein: CASSLGTGGVNEQFF

clone size: many
J gene: TRBJ2-5
V gene: TRBV10-3
D gene: NA
CDR3 DNA: TGTGCCATCAGTGTGGGGGCGGAGGAGACCCAGTACTTC
CDR3 protein: CAISVGAEETQYF

clone size: few
J gene: TRBJ2-5
V gene: TRBV7-2
D gene: NA
CDR3 DNA: TGTGCCAGCAGCTTGGGACTGTACCAAGAGACCCAGTACTTC
CDR3 protein: CASSLGLYQETQYF

clone size: many
J gene: TRBJ2-1
V gene: TRBV11-1
D gene: TRBD2
CDR3 DNA: TGTGCCAGCAGCTTGACTAGCGTCAATGAGCAGTTCTTC
CDR3 protein: CASSLTSVNEQFF

clone size: NA
J gene: TRBJ2-7
V gene: TRBV4-1
D gene: TRBD2
CDR3 DNA: TGCGCCAGCAGCCAAGATGCGGGGAGGGCCGGGAGCGTTTACGAGCAGTACTTC
CDR3 protein: CASSQDAGRAGSVYEQYF

clone size: many
J gene: TRBJ1-2
V gene: TRBV20-1
D gene: TRBD1
CDR3 DNA: TGCAGTGCTAGAGGTGACAGGGCGGATGGCTACACCTTC
CDR3 protein: CSARGDRADGYTF

clone size: many
J gene: TRBJ2-1
V gene: TRBV6-5
D gene: NA
CDR3 DNA: TGTGCCAGCAGTTACGCGGGTGAAGGGTTCTTC
CDR3 protein: CASSYAGEGFF

clone size: few
J gene: TRBJ1-4
V gene: TRBV5-1
D gene: NA
CDR3 DNA: TGCGCCAGCAGCCCATCGGGGCGGCCTAATGAAAAACTGTTTTTT
CDR3 protein: CASSPSGRPNEKLFF

clone size: once
J gene: TRBJ1-4
V gene: TRBV30
D gene: NA
CDR3 DNA: TGTGCCTGGAGTCCCCACCGGGGGGAACTGTTTTTT
CDR3 protein: CAWSPHRGELFF

clone size: many
J gene: TRBJ1-5
V gene: TRBV6-5
D gene: TRBD1
CDR3 DNA: TGTGCCAGCAGTTTAGGGGGGACAGGGCAGCCCCAGCATTTT
CDR3 protein: CASSLGGTGQPQHF

clone size: many
J gene: TRBJ2-1
V gene: TRBV27
D gene: NA
CDR3 DNA: TGTGCCAGCACCACCATGGCTAAGGGATCCTTCCATGAGCAGTTCTTC
CDR3 protein: CASTTMAKGSFHEQFF

clone size: few
J gene: TRBJ2-3
V gene: TRBV18
D gene: NA
CDR3 DNA: TGTGCCAGCTCCCCCGGATCGAGCGGCGTGGTAGATACGCAGTATTTT
CDR3 protein: CASSPGSSGVVDTQYF

clone size: many
J gene: TRBJ1-6
V gene: TRBV12-3/TRBV12-4
D gene: NA
CDR3 DNA: TGTGCCAGCAGTTTAATCACCGGCAATTCACCCCTCCACTTT
CDR3 protein: CASSLITGNSPLHF

clone size: few
J gene: TRBJ1-5
V gene: TRBV10-3
D gene: NA
CDR3 DNA: TGTGCCATCAGTGACGGGACCCCACGAAGCAATCAGCCCCAGCATTTT
CDR3 protein: CAISDGTPRSNQPQHF

clone size: NA
J gene: TRBJ2-2
V gene: TRBV7-2
D gene: NA
CDR3 DNA: TGTGCCAGCAGCACCAGGGGGGTAACCGGGGAGCTGTTTTTT
CDR3 protein: CASSTRGVTGELFF

clone size: few
J gene: TRBJ2-1
V gene: TRBV14
D gene: TRBD1
CDR3 DNA: TGTGCCAGCAGCCAGGGGACAGGGGGCAACAATGAGCAGTTCTTC
CDR3 protein: CASSQGTGGNNEQFF

clone size: many
J gene: TRBJ2-1
V gene: TRBV27
D gene: NA
CDR3 DNA: TGTGCCAGCAGCGCAGACAGTTACAATGAGCAGTTCTTC
CDR3 protein: CASSADSYNEQFF

clone size: many
J gene: TRBJ2-2
V gene: TRBV27
D gene: NA
CDR3 DNA: TGTGCCAGCAGTTTAATGACGGGGATCGGGGAGCTGTTTTTT
CDR3 protein: CASSLMTGIGELFF

clone size: many
J gene: TRBJ2-3
V gene: TRBV29-1
D gene: NA
CDR3 DNA: TGCAGCGTTGCGAGGGGTACGGCAGAAGATACGCAGTATTTT
CDR3 protein: CSVARGTAEDTQYF

clone size: few
J gene: TRBJ2-7
V gene: TRBV7-9
D gene: NA
CDR3 DNA: TGTGCCAGCAGCTTAGGGGGGGCGGACTACGAGCAGTACTTC
CDR3 protein: CASSLGGADYEQYF

clone size: many
J gene: TRBJ2-7
V gene: TRBV5-1
D gene: TRBD2
CDR3 DNA: TGCGCCAGCTCGGGACTAGCGGGAAAGGCGAACTACGAGCAGTACTTC
CDR3 protein: CASSGLAGKANYEQYF